This entry lists 8 T cell receptor beta chains sequenced from one sample in a study of blood T cell repertoires in COVID-19. TCRdb's copy holds only in-frame clones and misses some; the assay was immunoSEQ multiplex PCR. Among 55,000 to 80,000 clones, 80% to 90% were seen once, and the ten largest hold 5.3%. Sequenced material: peripheral blood. All receptors derive from a man over 45 with active COVID-19.

This CDR3 is CASSPTRTYNEQFF. CDR3 coding DNA: TGTGCCAGCAGCCCTACTAGAACTTACAATGAGCAGTTCTTC. The chain links TRBV6-4 to TRBJ2-1; a weak D match, TRBD2 (5 bases). V was trimmed by 6 bases and J by 4 bases, leaving 13 bases between them. The CDR3 runs to 14 residues. Germline CDR1 is MRHNA and CDR2 is SNTAGT.

The gene calls are TRBV7-3 and TRBJ2-1, with 7 bases that match TRBD1. Trimming took 5 bases from V and 5 from J; bases not matched to a gene: 6. CDR3 length: 14 residues. CDR1 and CDR2 (germline): SGHTA, FQGTGA. CDR3: CASSRETGNNEQFF. CDR3 bases: TGTGCCAGCAGCCGAGAGACAGGGAACAATGAGCAGTTCTTC.

V gene TRBV7-9 combines with J gene TRBJ2-7; the D is unclear. V was trimmed by 1 base and J by 0 bases, leaving 7 bases between them. The germline gives CDR1 SEHNR, CDR2 FQNEAQ (reference sequence). The CDR3 covers 14 residues. CDR3 sequence: CASSLGGGSYEQYF. As DNA, the CDR3 is TGTGCCAGCAGCTTAGGAGGCGGCTCCTACGAGCAGTACTTC.

This clone was seen at least ten times. The V call is TRBV28, the J call TRBJ2-2, with a tentative D call TRBD1 (6 bases). CDR3 size: 15 residues. Germline CDR1 is MDHEN and CDR2 is SYDVKM. Trimming took 0 bases from V and 2 from J, leaving 7 bases between them. CDR3 amino acids: CASSLWGQNTGELFF. DNA for the CDR3: TGTGCCAGCAGTTTATGGGGACAAAACACCGGGGAGCTGTTTTTT. The complete variable domain, with remaining parts taken from reference TRBV28 and TRBJ2-2, reads DVKVTQSSRYLVKRTGEKVFLECVQDMDHENMFWYRQDPGLGLRLIYFSYDVKMKEKGDIPEGYSVSREKKERFSLILESASTNQTSMYLCASSLWGQNTGELFFGEGSRLTVL.

The chain links TRBV7-9 to TRBJ2-1; no firm D call. The length of the CDR3 is 12 residues. V shed 2 bases and J shed 9 bases, with 8 bases lying between them. Per the germline V gene, CDR1 is SEHNR and CDR2 is FQNEAQ (reference sequence). CDR3 in amino acids: CASSLTFGEQFF. In nucleotides, the CDR3 is TGTGCCAGCAGCTTAACCTTCGGTGAGCAGTTCTTC.

J is TRBJ2-3 and V is TRBV6-5, with 8 bases identical to TRBD2. The J segment lost 2 bases and the V segment lost 11 bases, leaving 9 bases of the junction unmatched. This CDR3 region has 14 residues. Germline V gene data show CDR1 as MNHEY and CDR2 as SVGAGI. The CDR3 DNA sequence: TGTGCCGCCACCCGGGGGGGGTACACAGATACGCAGTATTTT. Translated, it gives CAATRGGYTDTQYF.

The chain carries TRBV11-2 and TRBJ2-7, with D possibly TRBD1 on 6 matching bases. The DNA end favors TRBJ2-5, so the J call may be wrong. The V gene's germline CDR1 is SGHAT and CDR2 FQNNGV. The CDR3 consists of 14 residues. The CDR3 DNA follows: TGTGCCAGCAGCTTAGGTGGGGGCGCAGAGACCCAGTACTTC. This encodes CASSLGGGAETQYF.

The gene calls are TRBV29-1 and TRBJ2-5; no clear D gene. Germline V gives CDR1 SQVTM, CDR2 ANQGSEA. With 3 bases removed from V and 5 bases from J, the gap between germline ends came to 7 bases. This CDR3 region has 11 residues. The CDR3 DNA sequence: TGCAGCGTTGAGCGTACGGAGACCCAGTACTTC. Residues: CSVERTETQYF.